These T cell receptor beta chains were read from a single sample in a study of blood T cell repertoires in COVID-19. Clones were read by immunoSEQ multiplex PCR, and TCRdb kept only the in-frame ones, dropping some. The sample includes over 95,000 clones, about 85% seen only once; the top ten take around 3.3%. Source material: peripheral blood. Every receptor here comes from a man aged 40-49 years with acute or convalescent COVID-19. CDR3s include the opening cysteine and the closing phenylalanine or tryptophan. A D gene is named only where the DNA matches it firmly. Part of the rows lack a size; the others show once, few, many or a class for expanded clones.

j_call clone_size d_call v_call cdr3_aa cdr3_nt
TRBJ1-6 few NA TRBV4-1 CASSQQTGGGSPLHF TGCGCCAGCAGCCAACAGACAGGAGGCGGTTCACCCCTCCACTTT
TRBJ1-6 NA TRBD1 TRBV6-2/TRBV6-3 CASSKTFQGANSPLHF TGTGCCAGCAGTAAAACGTTCCAGGGGGCCAATTCACCCCTCCACTTT
TRBJ2-7 NA TRBD1 TRBV27 CASSERTGGWEQYF TGTGCCAGCAGCGAACGGACAGGGGGGTGGGAGCAGTACTTC
TRBJ1-2 NA TRBD1 TRBV5-4 CASSSPQGDNYGYTF TGTGCCAGCAGCTCCCCTCAGGGGGATAACTATGGCTACACCTTC
TRBJ2-7 NA TRBD1 TRBV4-1 CASSHSRGTGGYEQYF TGCGCCAGCAGCCACAGCAGGGGGACAGGGGGCTACGAGCAGTACTTC
TRBJ2-7 NA NA TRBV5-1 CASSFDKISYEQYF TGCGCCAGCAGCTTTGATAAGATTAGTTACGAGCAGTACTTC
TRBJ1-5 NA NA TRBV29-1 CSVREEWSNQPQHF TGCAGCGTTCGGGAGGAGTGGAGCAATCAGCCCCAGCATTTT
TRBJ1-2 NA NA TRBV9 CASSVEDGRVGDYGYTF TGTGCCAGCAGCGTAGAAGATGGCCGGGTCGGTGACTATGGCTACACCTTC
TRBJ2-3 NA NA TRBV14 CASSQLTSFSDTQYF TGTGCCAGCAGCCAATTGACTAGTTTCTCAGATACGCAGTATTTT
TRBJ2-7 NA TRBD2 TRBV6-6 CASSPGGILYEQYF TGTGCCAGCAGTCCCGGGGGGATCCTCTACGAGCAGTACTTC
TRBJ2-1 NA TRBD2 TRBV7-3 CASSLTGRITGTSGNEQFF TGTGCCAGCAGCTTAACGGGCAGGATCACCGGGACTAGCGGTAATGAGCAGTTCTTC
TRBJ2-5 NA TRBD1 TRBV7-9 CASSLSGGRETQYF TGTGCCAGCAGCTTATCAGGGGGCCGTGAGACCCAGTACTTC
TRBJ2-7 NA NA TRBV4-2 CASSQEEAPSYEQYF TGTGCCAGCAGCCAAGAGGAGGCACCCTCCTACGAGCAGTACTTC